This passage covers 21 T cell receptor beta chains from one sample sequenced in a study of blood T cell repertoires in COVID-19. The protocol was immunoSEQ multiplex PCR, while the TCRdb copy is restricted to in-frame clones and leaves out a portion. The sample contains some 400,000 clones, around 92% of which appear only once. Specimen: PBMCs or T cells enriched from blood (not recorded which). The receptors come from a woman in her 30s who had recovered from COVID-19.

This rearrangement joins TRBV14 to TRBJ1-2, with D hard to call. Germline-derived CDR1 and CDR2 are SGHDN and FVKESK. V lost 2 bases to trimming and J lost 4 bases, with 17 bases between them. The CDR3 length is 16 residues. The CDR3, as DNA: TGTGCCAGCAGCCAAACGGGAGGGAGAGTCCTCTATGGCTACACCTTC. Protein sequence: CASSQTGGRVLYGYTF. The full variable domain, rest sourced from reference TRBV14 and TRBJ1-2, is EAGVTQFPSHSVIEKGQTVTLRCDPISGHDNLYWYRRVMGKEIKFLLHFVKESKQDESGMPNNRFLAERTGGTYSTLKVQPAELEDSGVYFCASSQTGGRVLYGYTFGSGTRLTVV.

This chain links TRBV28 with TRBJ1-4; D is undetermined. The CDR3 length is 14 residues. Trimming removed 2 bases from V and 5 bases from J, with 9 bases in between. Per the germline V gene, CDR1 is MDHEN and CDR2 is SYDVKM. The CDR3 region has the DNA TGTGCCAGCAGTTTAGTTCGAGGAAATGAAAAACTGTTTTTT. It specifies CASSLVRGNEKLFF.

The CDR3 nucleotides read TGTGCCAGCAGCTTAGGGGCCTTCTATCAGCCCCAGCATTTT. Residues: CASSLGAFYQPQHF. The genes are TRBV7-2 and TRBJ1-5; no clear D gene. This CDR3 comprises 14 residues. V was pared by 1 base and J by 5 bases, with 9 bases between. Germline V gene sequence: CDR1 SGHTA, CDR2 FQGNSA.

V is TRBV28 and J is TRBJ1-4; 8 bases align to TRBD1. With V trimmed by 10 bases and J by 4 bases, 8 bases remained unmatched. Germline CDR1 MDHEN, CDR2 SYDVKM. The CDR3 consists of 14 residues. Here the CDR3 DNA reads TGTGCCACCAGGGCAGGGGGCAATAATGAAAAACTGTTTTTT. Translating gives CATRAGGNNEKLFF.

In this sample, this clone turned up once. The V and J genes are TRBV7-2 and TRBJ1-3; 7 bases fit TRBD1. Losses at the gene ends were 5 bases for V and 2 bases for J; bases not matched to a gene: 3. This CDR3 is built from 14 residues. Germline-derived CDR1 and CDR2 are SGHTA and FQGNSA. The DNA for the CDR3 is TGTGCCAGCAGCCGGGGGACAGCTGGAAACACCATATATTTT. It encodes CASSRGTAGNTIYF.

The chain has TRBV7-3 and TRBJ2-3; TRBD2 matches 14 bases. The CDR3 covers 18 residues. J lost 4 bases, V lost 5 bases, and 11 bases had no gene match. Germline V CDR1 and CDR2: SGHTA, FQGTGA. CDR3 nucleotide sequence: TGTGCCAGCAGCCGACTAGCGGGGGGGCCGGATCACGCAGATACGCAGTATTTT. It translates to CASSRLAGGPDHADTQYF.

The V call is TRBV5-1, the J call TRBJ1-4; D unresolved. CDR3 size: 16 residues. From germline, CDR1 is SGHRS and CDR2 YFSETQ. With 0 bases removed from V and 2 bases from J, the gap between germline ends came to 11 bases. This CDR3 reads CASSLGTGRTNEKLFF. In DNA form, the CDR3 reads TGCGCCAGCAGCTTGGGGACGGGGAGGACTAATGAAAAACTGTTTTTT.

The chain employs TRBV30 and TRBJ1-5; 7 bases are a match to TRBD1. V gave up 2 bases and J gave up 4 bases; unmatched junction bases: 2. Per germline, CDR1 GTSNPN and CDR2 SVGIG (reference sequence). This CDR3 is 13 amino acids long. The DNA of the CDR3 is TGTGCCTGGAGTACAGGGGTAAATCAGCCCCAGCATTTT. Translating gives CAWSTGVNQPQHF.

This chain uses TRBV7-6 with TRBJ2-1; the D gene is possibly TRBD2 (6 bases). The CDR3 loop spans 15 amino acids. Trimming left V 3 bases short and J 1 base short, with 10 bases between. The germline CDR1 and CDR2 sequences are SGHVS and FNYEAQ. CDR3 DNA: TGTGCCAGCAGCTTCGAGGGAGGATCCTACAATGAGCAGTTCTTC. Translated, it gives CASSFEGGSYNEQFF.

The chain uses TRBV11-3 and TRBJ2-2; tentative D call: TRBD2 (6 bases). Germline V gene data show CDR1 as SGHNT and CDR2 as YENEEA. Trimming removed 10 bases at V and 2 bases at J, with 17 bases between. CDR3 size: 15 residues. CDR3: CATHPGGRNTGELFF. CDR3 nucleotide sequence: TGTGCCACCCATCCTGGGGGGAGAAACACCGGGGAGCTGTTTTTT.

The chain combines TRBV19 with TRBJ1-5, with TRBD1 as a possible D gene (5 bases). V was trimmed by 4 bases and J by 0 bases, leaving 10 bases between them. CDR3 length: 15 residues. Germline V gives CDR1 LNHDA, CDR2 SQIVND (reference sequence). Here the CDR3 DNA reads TGTGCCAGTAGTAAACAGGTTTATAGCAATCAGCCCCAGCATTTT. It yields the protein CASSKQVYSNQPQHF.

This chain connects TRBV5-4 to TRBJ2-2, with 12 positions matching TRBD2. With 4 bases clipped from V and 7 bases from J, the junction kept 11 bases outside the gene matches. The CDR3 has 17 residues. Germline CDR1 and CDR2: SGHNT and YYREEE (reference sequence). In DNA form, the CDR3 reads TGTGCCAGCAGCCCCCGACTAGCGGGGGCCCGGGGCGGGGAGCTGTTTTTT. It specifies CASSPRLAGARGGELFF.

This clone was seen only once. Other DNA sequences in the sample encode the same CDR3. The gene calls are TRBV27 and TRBJ1-4; possible D gene TRBD1, 5 bases. The germline gives CDR1 MNHEY, CDR2 SMNVEV (reference sequence). The length of the CDR3 is 15 residues. V was shortened by 2 bases and J by 4 bases, with 11 bases between the two germline ends. CDR3 DNA: TGTGCCAGCAGTTTACGGCGGGGCTTTAATGAAAAACTGTTTTTT. This gives the protein CASSLRRGFNEKLFF.

The chain links TRBV4-3 to TRBJ2-1, with TRBD2 identical over 11 bases. Trimming took 1 base from V and 1 from J; bases not matched to a gene: 3. The CDR3 is 17 amino acids. CDR1 LGHNA and CDR2 YSLEER come from the germline V gene. CDR3 sequence: CASSQVPSGGSYNEQFF. The DNA for the CDR3 is TGCGCCAGCAGCCAAGTCCCTAGCGGGGGGTCCTACAATGAGCAGTTCTTC.

This clone was observed a few times. The rearrangement joins TRBV6-2 or TRBV6-3 to TRBJ2-1, with D hard to call. CDR3 length equals 14 residues. Germline CDR1 and CDR2: MNHEY and SVGEGT. Trimming pared 4 bases from V and 6 bases from J, leaving 13 bases between. The CDR3 sequence is CASSSEDGVNEQFF. The DNA of the CDR3 is TGTGCCAGCAGTTCAGAAGACGGAGTCAATGAGCAGTTCTTC.

V and J are TRBV30 and TRBJ2-1, with 9 positions matching TRBD2. The CDR3 runs to 15 residues. The V and J ends lost 2 bases and 1 base, in that order; junction bases with no gene match: 3. The germline CDR1 and CDR2 sequences are GTSNPN and SVGIG (reference sequence). The CDR3 DNA reads as TGTGCCTGGAGTAGCCTAGCGGGGTCCTACAATGAGCAGTTCTTC. Translation gives CAWSSLAGSYNEQFF.

The sample holds one count of this clone. The chain employs TRBV19 and TRBJ2-1; 10 bases are shared with TRBD2. Trimming took 3 bases from V and 8 from J; bases not matched to a gene: 7. From germline, CDR1 is LNHDA and CDR2 SQIVND (reference sequence). This CDR3 has 15 residues. The chain's CDR3 is CASSIGLAGVYEQFF. CDR3 DNA sequence: TGTGCCAGTAGTATCGGCCTAGCGGGAGTCTATGAGCAGTTCTTC.

This rearrangement joins TRBV27 to TRBJ2-5, with D perhaps matching TRBD2 (6 bases). V was trimmed by 4 bases and J by 1 base, leaving 13 bases between them. The CDR3 length is 15 residues. Germline V lookup: CDR1 MNHEY, CDR2 SMNVEV (reference sequence). CDR3 coding DNA: TGTGCCAGCAGTTCAGGGAGGAGCCGCCAAGAGACCCAGTACTTC. This gives the protein CASSSGRSRQETQYF.

The chain has TRBV6-1 and TRBJ2-7; perhaps TRBD2 as D (6 bases). V gave up 2 bases and J gave up 2 bases, with 13 bases separating them. Germline V lookup: CDR1 MNHNS, CDR2 SASEGT. The CDR3 length is 15 residues. The CDR3 sequence: CASSERAGGPYEQYF. The CDR3 bases are TGTGCCAGCAGTGAACGAGCGGGTGGTCCCTACGAGCAGTACTTC.

The chain recombines TRBV9 with TRBJ2-3, with D possibly TRBD2 on 5 matching bases. This CDR3 has 13 residues. Trimming shortened V by 0 bases and J by 3 bases, and 5 bases separated the two germline ends. CDR1 and CDR2 (germline): SGDLS, YYNGEE. This CDR3 reads CASSVGGTDTQYF. The CDR3 DNA reads as TGTGCCAGCAGCGTAGGCGGGACAGATACGCAGTATTTT. Based on the CDR3 plus reference TRBV9 and TRBJ2-3, the full variable domain is DSGVTQTPKHLITATGQRVTLRCSPRSGDLSVYWYQQSLDQGLQFLIQYYNGEERAKGNILERFSAQQFPDLHSELNLSSLELGDSALYFCASSVGGTDTQYFGPGTRLTVL.

CDR3 sequence: CASSYSGVAGPSYEQYF. For the CDR3, the DNA is TGTGCCAGCAGTTACAGTGGGGTAGCGGGGCCCTCCTACGAGCAGTACTTC. The gene calls are TRBV7-8 and TRBJ2-7; TRBD2 matches at 8 bases. V shed 6 bases, J shed 0 bases, and the junction held 13 bases outside the gene matches. CDR1 is SGHVS and CDR2 is FQNEAQ in the germline V gene. The CDR3 is made up of 17 amino acids.